This T cell receptor beta chain derives from a study of blood T cell repertoires in COVID-19. Turning to the study itself: Researchers got acute and convalescent COVID-19 samples from the United States, Italy and Spain. T cells, B-cell-depleted T cells, or PBMCs supplied cDNA or gDNA.

Clones were sequenced by immunoSEQ multiplex PCR, and TCRdb holds only the in-frame ones, with some missing. The sample has 96,000 or so clones; roughly 90% are singletons. The germline gives CDR1 KGHDR, CDR2 SFDVKD. CDR3 size: 16 residues. The ends lost 7 bases at V and 1 base at J; junction bases unmatched: 7. The sequenced sample was peripheral blood. The chain has TRBV24-1 and TRBJ2-2; 8 bases map to TRBD2. This receptor was obtained from a man aged 55 to 70 with acute or convalescent COVID-19. CDR3 protein: CATRAAGDVNTGELFF. As DNA, the CDR3 is TGTGCCACCAGGGCAGCGGGGGACGTGAACACCGGGGAGCTGTTTTTT.